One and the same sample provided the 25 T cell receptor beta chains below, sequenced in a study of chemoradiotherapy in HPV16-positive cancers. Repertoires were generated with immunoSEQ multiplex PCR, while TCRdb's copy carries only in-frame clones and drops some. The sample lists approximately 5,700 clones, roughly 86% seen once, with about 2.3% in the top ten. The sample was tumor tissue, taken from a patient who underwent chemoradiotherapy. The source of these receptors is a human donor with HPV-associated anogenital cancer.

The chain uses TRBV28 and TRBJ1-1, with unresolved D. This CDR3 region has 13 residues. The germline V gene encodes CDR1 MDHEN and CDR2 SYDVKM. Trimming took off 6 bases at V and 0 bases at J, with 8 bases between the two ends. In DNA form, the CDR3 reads TGTGCCAGCAGGCTATTCGTGAACACTGAAGCTTTCTTT. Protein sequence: CASRLFVNTEAFF.

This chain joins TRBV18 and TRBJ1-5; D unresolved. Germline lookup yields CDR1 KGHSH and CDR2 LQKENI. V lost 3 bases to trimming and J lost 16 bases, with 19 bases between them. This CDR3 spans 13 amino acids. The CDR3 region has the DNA TGTGCCAGCTCACCCGCCCGTGATGTTTCCCTCCATTTT. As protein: CASSPARDVSLHF.

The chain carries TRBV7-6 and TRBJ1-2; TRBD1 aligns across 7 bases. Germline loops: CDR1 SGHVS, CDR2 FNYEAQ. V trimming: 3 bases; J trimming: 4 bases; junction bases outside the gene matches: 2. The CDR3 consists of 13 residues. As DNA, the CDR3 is TGTGCCAGCAGCTTCCAGGGGGGCTATGGCTACACCTTC. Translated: CASSFQGGYGYTF.

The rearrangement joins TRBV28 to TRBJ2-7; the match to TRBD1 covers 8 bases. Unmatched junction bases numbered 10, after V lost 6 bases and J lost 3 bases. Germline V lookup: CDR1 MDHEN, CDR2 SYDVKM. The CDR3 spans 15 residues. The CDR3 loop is CASSPKRTGHYEQYF. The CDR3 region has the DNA TGTGCCAGCAGCCCTAAGAGGACAGGGCACTACGAGCAGTACTTC.

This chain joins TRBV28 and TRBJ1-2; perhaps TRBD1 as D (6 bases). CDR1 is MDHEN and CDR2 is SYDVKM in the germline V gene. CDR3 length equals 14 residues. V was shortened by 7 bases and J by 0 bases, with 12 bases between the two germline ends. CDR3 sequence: CASTPDSSNYGYTF. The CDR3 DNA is TGTGCCAGCACCCCGGACAGTTCTAACTATGGCTACACCTTC.

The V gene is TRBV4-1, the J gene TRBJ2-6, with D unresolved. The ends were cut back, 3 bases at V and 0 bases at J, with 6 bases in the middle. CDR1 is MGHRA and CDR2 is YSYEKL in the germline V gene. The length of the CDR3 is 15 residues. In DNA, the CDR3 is TGCGCCAGCAGCCACCACAGCTCTGGGGCCAACGTCCTGACTTTC. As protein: CASSHHSSGANVLTF.

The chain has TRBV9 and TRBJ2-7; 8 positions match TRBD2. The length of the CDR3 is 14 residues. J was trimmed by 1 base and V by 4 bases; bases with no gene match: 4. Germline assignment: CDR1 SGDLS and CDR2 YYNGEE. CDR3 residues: CASSPGLESYEQYF. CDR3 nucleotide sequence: TGTGCCAGCAGCCCGGGACTAGAGTCCTACGAGCAGTACTTC.

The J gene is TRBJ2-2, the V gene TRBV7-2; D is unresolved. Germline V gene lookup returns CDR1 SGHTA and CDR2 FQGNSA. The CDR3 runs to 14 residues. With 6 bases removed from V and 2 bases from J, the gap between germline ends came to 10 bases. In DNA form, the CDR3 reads TGTGCCAGCAGTCCCACTCCTAACACCGGGGAGCTGTTTTTT. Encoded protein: CASSPTPNTGELFF.

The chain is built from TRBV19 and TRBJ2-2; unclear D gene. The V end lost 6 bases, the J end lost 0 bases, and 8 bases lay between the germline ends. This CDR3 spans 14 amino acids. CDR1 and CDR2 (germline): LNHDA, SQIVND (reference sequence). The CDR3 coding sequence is TGTGCCAGTAGGGGGATACCGAACACCGGGGAGCTGTTTTTT. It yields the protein CASRGIPNTGELFF.

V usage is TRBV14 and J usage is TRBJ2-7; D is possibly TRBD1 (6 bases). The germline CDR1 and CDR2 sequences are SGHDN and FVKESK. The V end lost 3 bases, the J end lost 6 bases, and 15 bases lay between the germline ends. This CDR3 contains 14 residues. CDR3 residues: CASSHGQGRGEQYF. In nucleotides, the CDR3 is TGTGCCAGCAGCCACGGGCAGGGGAGAGGCGAGCAGTACTTC.

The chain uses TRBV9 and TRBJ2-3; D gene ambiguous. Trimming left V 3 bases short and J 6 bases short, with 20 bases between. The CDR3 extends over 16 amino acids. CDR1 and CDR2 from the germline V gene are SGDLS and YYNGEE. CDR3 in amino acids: CASSAHSLPPWDTQYF. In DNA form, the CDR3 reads TGTGCCAGCAGCGCCCACTCCCTCCCCCCTTGGGATACGCAGTATTTT.

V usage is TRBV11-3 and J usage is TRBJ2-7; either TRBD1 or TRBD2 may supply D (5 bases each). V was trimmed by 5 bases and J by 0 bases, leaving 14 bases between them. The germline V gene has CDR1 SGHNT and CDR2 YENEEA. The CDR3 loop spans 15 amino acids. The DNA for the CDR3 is TGTGCCAGCAGCGCCGGGACCGTTAGCTCCTACGAGCAGTACTTC. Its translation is CASSAGTVSSYEQYF.

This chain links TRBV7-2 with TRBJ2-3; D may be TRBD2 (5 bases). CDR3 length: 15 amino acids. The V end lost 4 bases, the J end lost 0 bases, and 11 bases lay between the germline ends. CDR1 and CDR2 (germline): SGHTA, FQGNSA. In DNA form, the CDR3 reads TGTGCCAGCAGCTCGGACTTTTTAAGCACAGATACGCAGTATTTT. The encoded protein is CASSSDFLSTDTQYF. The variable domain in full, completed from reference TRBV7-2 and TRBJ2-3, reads GAGVSQSPSNKVTEKGKDVELRCDPISGHTALYWYRQSLGQGLEFLIYFQGNSAPDKSGLPSDRFSAERTGGSVSTLTIQRTQQEDSAVYLCASSSDFLSTDTQYFGPGTRLTVL.

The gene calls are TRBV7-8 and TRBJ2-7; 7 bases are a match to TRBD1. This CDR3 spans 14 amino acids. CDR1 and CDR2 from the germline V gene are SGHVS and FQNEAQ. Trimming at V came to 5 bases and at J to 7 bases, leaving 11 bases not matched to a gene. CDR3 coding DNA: TGTGCCAGCAGCACCTTAGGGGGCTGGGGGGAGCAGTACTTC. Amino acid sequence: CASSTLGGWGEQYF.

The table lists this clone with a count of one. CDR3 sequence: CSVKSGGGTETQYF. DNA of the CDR3: TGCAGCGTTAAATCGGGAGGGGGCACGGAGACCCAGTACTTC. The chain combines TRBV29-1 with TRBJ2-5; D perhaps matches TRBD2 (8 bases). CDR3 length: 14 amino acids. V was pared by 5 bases and J by 5 bases, with 18 bases between. Germline V gene sequence: CDR1 SQVTM, CDR2 ANQGSEA. Looking up the rest from reference TRBV29-1 and TRBJ2-5 gives the full variable domain: SAVISQKPSRDICQRGTSLTIQCQVDSQVTMMFWYRQQPGQSLTLIATANQGSEATYESGFVIDKFPISRPNLTFSTLTVSNMSPEDSSIYLCSVKSGGGTETQYFGPGTRLLVL.

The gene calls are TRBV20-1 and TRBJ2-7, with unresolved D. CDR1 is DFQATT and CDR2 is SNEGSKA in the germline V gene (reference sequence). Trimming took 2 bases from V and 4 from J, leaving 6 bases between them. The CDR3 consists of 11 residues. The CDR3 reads CSARQEYEQYF. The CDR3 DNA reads TGCAGTGCTAGACAAGAGTACGAGCAGTACTTC.

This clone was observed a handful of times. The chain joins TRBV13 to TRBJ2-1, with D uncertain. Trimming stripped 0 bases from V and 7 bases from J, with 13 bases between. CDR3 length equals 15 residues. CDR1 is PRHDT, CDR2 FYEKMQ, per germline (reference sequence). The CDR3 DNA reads TGTGCCAGCAGCTTAGGCCGAGGCAGGTTGAATGAGCAGTTCTTC. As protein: CASSLGRGRLNEQFF.

CDR3 bases: TGTGCCAGCAGCCCAAGCGGAATGGCCTACGAGCAGTACTTC. Its protein product is CASSPSGMAYEQYF. The chain joins TRBV6-6 to TRBJ2-7, with D tentatively TRBD2 (5 bases). The germline CDR1 and CDR2 sequences are MNHNY and SVGAGI (reference sequence). V lost 6 bases and J 2 bases, leaving 14 bases between the germline ends. This CDR3 spans 14 amino acids.

CDR3 DNA sequence: TGTGCCTGGGAAACCCAAGGAGGCACTGAAGCTTTCTTT. Translating gives CAWETQGGTEAFF. This chain uses TRBV30 with TRBJ1-1; D is unclear. Per germline, CDR1 GTSNPN and CDR2 SVGIG (reference sequence). This CDR3 has 13 amino acids. Trimming took off 5 bases at V and 4 bases at J, with 14 bases between the two ends. The variable domain in full, with the rest retrieved from reference TRBV30 and TRBJ1-1, is SQTIHQWPATLVQPVGSPLSLECTVEGTSNPNLYWYRQAAGRGLQLLFYSVGIGQISSEVPQNLSASRPQDRQFILSSKKLLLSDSGFYLCAWETQGGTEAFFGQGTRLTVV.

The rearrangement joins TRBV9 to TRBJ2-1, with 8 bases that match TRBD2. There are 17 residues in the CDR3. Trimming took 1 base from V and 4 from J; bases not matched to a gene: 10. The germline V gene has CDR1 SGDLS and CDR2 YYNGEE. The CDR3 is CASSVWRAGDLYNEQFF. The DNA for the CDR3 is TGTGCCAGCAGCGTATGGCGAGCGGGAGATCTGTACAATGAGCAGTTCTTC.

The CDR3 DNA reads as TGTGCCAGCAGTTACCTGTCGGCAGATATACAAGAGACCCAGTACTTC. It is translated as CASSYLSADIQETQYF. This chain uses TRBV6-5 with TRBJ2-5; D ambiguous. The V end lost 2 bases, the J end lost 2 bases, and 15 bases lay between the germline ends. CDR3 length equals 16 residues. Germline CDR1 reads MNHEY; CDR2 reads SVGAGI.

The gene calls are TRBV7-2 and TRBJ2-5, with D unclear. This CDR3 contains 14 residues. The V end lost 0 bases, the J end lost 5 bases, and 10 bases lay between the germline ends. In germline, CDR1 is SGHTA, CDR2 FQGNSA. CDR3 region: CASSLAGIGETQYF. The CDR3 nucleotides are TGTGCCAGCAGCTTAGCTGGGATAGGGGAGACCCAGTACTTC.

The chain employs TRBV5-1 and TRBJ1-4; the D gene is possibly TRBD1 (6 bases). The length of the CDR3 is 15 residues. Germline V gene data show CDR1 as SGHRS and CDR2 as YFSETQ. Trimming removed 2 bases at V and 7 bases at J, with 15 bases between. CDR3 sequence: CASSLQGDEGEKLFF. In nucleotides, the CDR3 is TGCGCCAGCAGCTTACAGGGAGACGAAGGTGAAAAACTGTTTTTT.

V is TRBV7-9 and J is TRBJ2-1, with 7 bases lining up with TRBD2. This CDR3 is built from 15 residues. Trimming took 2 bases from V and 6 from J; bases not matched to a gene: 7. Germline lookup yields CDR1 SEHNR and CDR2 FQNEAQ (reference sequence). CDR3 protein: CASSLWRETSNEQFF. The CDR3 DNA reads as TGTGCCAGCAGCTTATGGCGGGAGACTTCCAATGAGCAGTTCTTC.

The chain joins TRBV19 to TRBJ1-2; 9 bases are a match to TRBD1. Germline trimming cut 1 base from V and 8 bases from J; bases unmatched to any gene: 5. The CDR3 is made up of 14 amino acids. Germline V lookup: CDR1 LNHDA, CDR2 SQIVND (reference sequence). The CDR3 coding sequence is TGTGCCAGTAGTATAGCGGGGACAGGGAACGGCTACACCTTC. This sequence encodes CASSIAGTGNGYTF.